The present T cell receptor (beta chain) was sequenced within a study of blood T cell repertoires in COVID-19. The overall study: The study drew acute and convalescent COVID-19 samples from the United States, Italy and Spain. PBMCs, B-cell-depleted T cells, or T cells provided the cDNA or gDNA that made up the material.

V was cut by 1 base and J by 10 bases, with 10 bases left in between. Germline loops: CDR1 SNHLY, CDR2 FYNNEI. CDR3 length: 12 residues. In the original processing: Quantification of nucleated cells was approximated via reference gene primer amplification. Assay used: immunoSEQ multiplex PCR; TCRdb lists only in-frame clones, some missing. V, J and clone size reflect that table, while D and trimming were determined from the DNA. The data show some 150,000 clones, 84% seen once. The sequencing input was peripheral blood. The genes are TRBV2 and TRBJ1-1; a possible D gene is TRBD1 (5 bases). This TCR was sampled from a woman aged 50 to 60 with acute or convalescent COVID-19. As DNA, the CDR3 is TGTGCCAGCAGTGAAGGACAGCCGGGAGCTTTCTTT. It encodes CASSEGQPGAFF. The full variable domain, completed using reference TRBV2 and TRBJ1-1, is EPEVTQTPSHQVTQMGQEVILRCVPISNHLYFYWYRQILGQKVEFLVSFYNNEISEKSEIFDDQFSVERPDGSNFTLKIRSTKLEDSAMYFCASSEGQPGAFFGQGTRLTVV.